The TCR beta chain described here comes from a study of T cells in tumors after PD-1 blockade. Overall study context: Patients had no prior checkpoint blockade, systemic immunosuppressants, or anti-cancer therapy within 4 weeks.

Profiled with immunoSEQ multiplex PCR; TCRdb holds only in-frame clones, not every one. In the table there are about 63,000 clones, around 72% of which are singletons. Study conclusions and caveats: Blood contained about 45% of the tumor's TCR clonotypes.

The CDR3 totals 14 residues. Unmatched junction bases numbered 8, after V lost 4 bases and J lost 3 bases. In germline, CDR1 is GTSNPN, CDR2 SVGIG (reference sequence). The sample holds one count of this clone. The antigen remains unidentified. The specimen was PBMCs, collected after anti-PD-1 treatment. V is TRBV30 and J is TRBJ1-2; 7 bases match TRBD1. The TCR comes from a human donor with basal cell carcinoma. CDR3 nucleotides: TGTGCCTGGAATCAAGGGGGCGGGTACTATGGCTACACCTTC. Residues: CAWNQGGGYYGYTF.